Described below is a single T cell receptor (beta chain) sequence and its context. The sample is drawn from a study of control samples from healthy donors and cancer patients. Clones were read by immunoSEQ multiplex PCR, and TCRdb kept only the in-frame ones, dropping some. This table holds approximately 97,000 clones, about nine tenths found once. The germline V gene encodes CDR1 SGHRS and CDR2 YFSETQ. This CDR3 comprises 14 residues. With 4 bases removed from V and 4 bases from J, the gap between germline ends came to 14 bases. Sequencing input: blood. The sequence was obtained from a human donor in good health. The donor label of this sample is uncertain. The chain recombines TRBV5-1 with TRBJ1-1, with no clear D. The CDR3 nucleotides are TGCGCCAGCAGCCCCATGACACGGCGCACTGAAGCTTTCTTT. Translated, it gives CASSPMTRRTEAFF.